These 8 T cell receptor beta chains came from one sample sequenced in a study of blood T cell repertoires in COVID-19. TCRdb's copy holds only in-frame clones and misses some; the assay was immunoSEQ multiplex PCR. The sample comprises 150,000 to 200,000 clones, roughly 87% of which are singletons, and under 10% rests with the top ten. The sample was peripheral blood. The receptors derive from a woman aged 70 to 79 with COVID-19, enrolled during active disease.

CDR3 residues: CASSLDGGDGETQYF. The CDR3 coding sequence is TGTGCCAGCAGCTTAGACGGAGGGGATGGAGAGACCCAGTACTTC. The V gene is TRBV11-2, the J gene TRBJ2-5; TRBD2 might be the D (6 bases). Looked up from germline, CDR1 is SGHAT and CDR2 is FQNNGV. Trimming stripped 0 bases from V and 4 bases from J, with 12 bases between. CDR3 length equals 15 residues.

This rearrangement joins TRBV19 to TRBJ2-2; D may be TRBD2 (6 bases). Germline V gene sequence: CDR1 LNHDA, CDR2 SQIVND (reference sequence). Trimming shortened V by 7 bases and J by 4 bases, and 19 bases separated the two germline ends. This CDR3 region has 16 residues. As DNA, the CDR3 is TGTGCCAGTACCAATCTCCGTCAGGGAGGCACCGGGGAGCTGTTTTTT. Protein: CASTNLRQGGTGELFF.

The rearrangement links TRBV24-1 to TRBJ2-2, with a possible D match to TRBD1 (5 bases). V was clipped by 2 bases and J by 6 bases, with 12 bases between them. Germline CDR1 reads KGHDR; CDR2 reads SFDVKD. CDR3 length: 15 amino acids. The chain's CDR3 is CATSDWQGGAGELFF. The CDR3 DNA is TGTGCCACCAGTGATTGGCAGGGTGGGGCCGGGGAGCTGTTTTTT.

Comment on this clone: Different DNA sequences within this sample yield the same CDR3. V usage is TRBV7-2 and J usage is TRBJ2-1; 10 positions agree with TRBD2. The CDR3 spans 14 residues. Germline assignment: CDR1 SGHTA and CDR2 FQGNSA. The J segment lost 6 bases and the V segment lost 1 base, leaving 0 bases of the junction unmatched. CDR3 DNA: TGTGCCAGCAGCTTAGGGACTAGCGGCAATGAGCAGTTCTTC. Its protein product is CASSLGTSGNEQFF. Complete variable domain (other parts from reference TRBV7-2 and TRBJ2-1): GAGVSQSPSNKVTEKGKDVELRCDPISGHTALYWYRQSLGQGLEFLIYFQGNSAPDKSGLPSDRFSAERTGGSVSTLTIQRTQQEDSAVYLCASSLGTSGNEQFFGPGTRLTVL.

This chain joins TRBV6-2 or TRBV6-3 and TRBJ2-7, with a weak D call TRBD2 (6 bases). CDR3 length equals 17 residues. Per germline, CDR1 MNHEY and CDR2 SVGEGT. Deletions cut 1 base from V and 2 bases from J, with 18 bases between. The DNA of the CDR3 is TGTGCCAGCAGTTACTACGCGACCTACGGGAGCGCCTACGAGCAGTACTTC. The encoded protein is CASSYYATYGSAYEQYF.

The chain recombines TRBV5-1 with TRBJ1-2; the match to TRBD1 covers 8 bases. The CDR3 has 14 amino acids. Germline trimming cut 2 bases from V and 2 bases from J; bases unmatched to any gene: 2. CDR1 and CDR2 (germline): SGHRS, YFSETQ. The CDR3 protein is CASSLDRGNYGYTF. The CDR3 DNA sequence: TGCGCCAGCAGCTTAGACAGGGGAAACTATGGCTACACCTTC. The variable domain in full, completed from reference TRBV5-1 and TRBJ1-2, reads KAGVTQTPRYLIKTRGQQVTLSCSPISGHRSVSWYQQTPGQGLQFLFEYFSETQRNKGNFPGRFSGRQFSNSRSEMNVSTLELGDSALYLCASSLDRGNYGYTFGSGTRLTVV.

This clone was found many times. The rearrangement joins TRBV4-1 to TRBJ1-2; D is possibly TRBD1 (5 bases). CDR1 is MGHRA and CDR2 is YSYEKL in the germline V gene. The CDR3 extends over 13 amino acids. V gave up 0 bases and J gave up 8 bases, with 10 bases separating them. CDR3 sequence reads: CASSQDQGMGYTF. For the CDR3, the DNA is TGCGCCAGCAGCCAAGATCAGGGAATGGGCTACACCTTC.

CDR3 region: CASQNRVGYNEQFF. CDR3 DNA sequence: TGTGCCAGTCAAAACAGGGTCGGCTACAATGAGCAGTTCTTC. The J gene is TRBJ2-1, the V gene TRBV27; maybe TRBD1 (6 bases). The germline V and J ends were trimmed by 9 bases and 3 bases, with 15 bases remaining between them. CDR1 is MNHEY and CDR2 is SMNVEV in the germline V gene (reference sequence). The CDR3 has 14 residues.